The TCR beta chain described here comes from a study of cytomegalovirus exposure and HLA in healthy donors. The wider study: From HLA-typed donors, an early data release held some 80 million unique TCRs. Points from the study as a whole: CMV serostatus was the sole immune exposure information available.

A word on this clone: Its antigen is undetermined. The junction differs from germline at one of its ends, possibly a read error.

The CDR3 length is 14 residues. The germline V gene encodes CDR1 SEHNR and CDR2 FQNEAQ (reference sequence). Every donor was a healthy person donating bone marrow. Primers included in the PCR were 60 Vbeta and 13 Jbeta primers. Data came from immunoSEQ multiplex PCR; TCRdb stores just in-frame clones and leaves some out. Of fewer than 150,000 clones listed, 80% are singletons. The clonotype was recovered from a man under 40 in good health and CMV-seronegative. The chain joins TRBV7-9 to TRBJ2-5; 9 nucleotides agree with TRBD1. Material for sequencing was PBMCs. The CDR3 DNA sequence: TGTTCCAGCAGCTTACAGGGGGCAGGGGAGACCCAGTACTTC. It codes for CSSSLQGAGETQYF.